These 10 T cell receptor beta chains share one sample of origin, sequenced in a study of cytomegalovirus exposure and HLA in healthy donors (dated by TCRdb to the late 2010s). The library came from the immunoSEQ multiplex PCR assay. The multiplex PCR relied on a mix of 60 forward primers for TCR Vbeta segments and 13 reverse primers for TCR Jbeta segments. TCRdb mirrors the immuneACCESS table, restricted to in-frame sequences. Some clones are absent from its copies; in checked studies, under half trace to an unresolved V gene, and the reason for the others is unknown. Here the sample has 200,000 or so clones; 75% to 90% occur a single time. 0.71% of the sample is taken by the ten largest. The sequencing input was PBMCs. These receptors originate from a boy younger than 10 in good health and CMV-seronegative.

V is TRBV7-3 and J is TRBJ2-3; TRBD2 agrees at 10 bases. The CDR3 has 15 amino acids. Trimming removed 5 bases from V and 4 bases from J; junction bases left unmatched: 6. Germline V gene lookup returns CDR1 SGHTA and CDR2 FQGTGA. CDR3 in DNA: TGTGCCAGCAGCCCAGCGGGGGGGCGGGCAGATACGCAGTATTTT. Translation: CASSPAGGRADTQYF.

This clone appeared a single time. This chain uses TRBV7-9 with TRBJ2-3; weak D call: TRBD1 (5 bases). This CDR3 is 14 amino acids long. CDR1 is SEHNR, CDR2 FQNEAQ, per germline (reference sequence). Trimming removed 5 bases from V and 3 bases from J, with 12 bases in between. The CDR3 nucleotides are TGTGCCAGCAGCCCAGGGCGAGGAACAGATACGCAGTATTTT. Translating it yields CASSPGRGTDTQYF. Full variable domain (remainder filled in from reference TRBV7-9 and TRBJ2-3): DTGVSQNPRHKITKRGQNVTFRCDPISEHNRLYWYRQTLGQGPEFLTYFQNEAQLEKSRLLSDRFSAERPKGSFSTLEIQRTEQGDSAMYLCASSPGRGTDTQYFGPGTRLTVL.

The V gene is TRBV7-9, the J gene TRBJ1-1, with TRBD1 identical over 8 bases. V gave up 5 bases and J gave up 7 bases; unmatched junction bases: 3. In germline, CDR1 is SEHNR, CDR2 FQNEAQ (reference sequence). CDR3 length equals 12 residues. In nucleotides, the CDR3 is TGTGCCAGCAGCCCAGGGGGCCTTGAAGCTTTCTTT. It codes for CASSPGGLEAFF.

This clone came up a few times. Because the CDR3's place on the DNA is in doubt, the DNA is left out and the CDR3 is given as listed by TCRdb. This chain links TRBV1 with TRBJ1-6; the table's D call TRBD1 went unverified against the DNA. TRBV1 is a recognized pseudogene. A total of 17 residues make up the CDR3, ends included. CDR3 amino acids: CTSSHPGVGQGNSPLHF.

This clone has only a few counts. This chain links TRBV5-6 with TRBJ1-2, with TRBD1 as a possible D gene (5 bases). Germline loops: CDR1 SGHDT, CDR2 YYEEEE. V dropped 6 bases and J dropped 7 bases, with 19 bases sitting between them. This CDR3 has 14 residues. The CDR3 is CASTTGGNIPGYTF. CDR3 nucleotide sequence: TGTGCCAGCACCACAGGAGGGAACATCCCTGGCTACACCTTC.

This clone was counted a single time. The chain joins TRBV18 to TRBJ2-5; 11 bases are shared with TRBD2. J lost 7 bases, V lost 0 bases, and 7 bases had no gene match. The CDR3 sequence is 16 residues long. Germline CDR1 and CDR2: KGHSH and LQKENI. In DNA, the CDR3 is TGTGCCAGCTCACCACCGACTAGCGGGGAGGACGGGACCCAGTACTTC. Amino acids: CASSPPTSGEDGTQYF.

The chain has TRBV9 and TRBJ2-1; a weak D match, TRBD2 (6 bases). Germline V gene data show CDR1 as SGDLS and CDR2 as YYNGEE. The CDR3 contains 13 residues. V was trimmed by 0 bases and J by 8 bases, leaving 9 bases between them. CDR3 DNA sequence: TGTGCCAGCAGCGTAGATTGGGGGGATGAGCAGTTCTTC. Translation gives CASSVDWGDEQFF.

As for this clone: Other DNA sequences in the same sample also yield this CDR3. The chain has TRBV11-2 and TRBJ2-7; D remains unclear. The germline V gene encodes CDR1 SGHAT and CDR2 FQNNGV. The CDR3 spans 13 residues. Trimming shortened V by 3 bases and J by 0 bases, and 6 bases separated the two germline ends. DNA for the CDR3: TGTGCCAGCAGCTTCTCCGGCTCCTACGAGCAGTACTTC. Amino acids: CASSFSGSYEQYF. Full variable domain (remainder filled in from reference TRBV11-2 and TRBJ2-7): EAGVAQSPRYKIIEKRQSVAFWCNPISGHATLYWYQQILGQGPKLLIQFQNNGVVDDSQLPKDRFSAERLKGVDSTLKIQPAKLEDSAVYLCASSFSGSYEQYFGPGTRLTVT.

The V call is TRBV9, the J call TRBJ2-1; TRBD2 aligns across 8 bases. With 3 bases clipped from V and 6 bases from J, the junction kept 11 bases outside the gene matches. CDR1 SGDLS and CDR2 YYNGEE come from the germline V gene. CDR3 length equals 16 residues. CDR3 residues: CASSGTSGRAGNEQFF. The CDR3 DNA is TGTGCCAGCAGCGGGACTTCCGGGAGGGCCGGCAATGAGCAGTTCTTC.

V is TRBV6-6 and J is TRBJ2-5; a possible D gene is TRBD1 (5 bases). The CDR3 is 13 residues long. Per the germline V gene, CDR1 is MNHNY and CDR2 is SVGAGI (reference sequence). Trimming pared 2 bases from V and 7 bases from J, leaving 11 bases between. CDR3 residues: CASSYGALGTQYF. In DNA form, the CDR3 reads TGTGCCAGCAGTTACGGGGCCCTGGGGACCCAGTACTTC.